The source of this T cell receptor (beta chain) is a study of blood T cell repertoires in COVID-19. Using immunoSEQ multiplex PCR, the repertoire was profiled, and TCRdb retains in-frame clones only, with some absent. Counted here are 120,000 or so clones, about 90% occurring once; the ten biggest clones make up 3.6%. The V segment lost 0 bases and the J segment 4 bases; nucleotides outside the gene matches: 3. The CDR3 has 15 amino acids. CDR1 is LNHDA and CDR2 is SQIVND in the germline V gene (reference sequence). The gene calls are TRBV19 and TRBJ1-5; TRBD1 aligns across 7 bases. Sequenced: peripheral blood. This clonotype was obtained from an older woman with acute or convalescent COVID-19. The CDR3: CASSIDRTGNQPQHF. CDR3 bases: TGTGCCAGTAGTATAGACAGGACAGGTAATCAGCCCCAGCATTTT.